Listed here are 3 T cell receptor beta chains from one sample, sequenced in a study of technical replicates of blood from several donors. The repertoire was sequenced with immunoSEQ multiplex PCR; TCRdb's copy has only in-frame clones and lacks some. The repertoire holds about 97,000 clones, with 95% to 97% as singletons. Sequenced: T cells isolated from PBMCs. Receptors were obtained from a human donor in good health.

Note on this clone: The sample carries other DNA sequences with the same CDR3. The DNA for the CDR3 is TGTGCCAGCAGTTACCTCTCCGGGGAGCTGTTTTTT. Its translation: CASSYLSGELFF. This rearrangement joins TRBV6-5 to TRBJ2-2; D uncertain. The V and J ends lost 2 bases and 6 bases respectively, with 4 bases between them. Germline V gene sequence: CDR1 MNHEY, CDR2 SVGAGI. This CDR3 is built from 12 residues.

The genes are TRBV28 and TRBJ2-3; 8 bases are shared with TRBD1. Germline CDR1 is MDHEN and CDR2 is SYDVKM. CDR3 size: 17 residues. V was clipped by 5 bases and J by 3 bases; unmatched bases: 13. DNA for the CDR3: TGTGCCAGCAGTCCCCCTTTATCTACAGGGGGGACAGATACGCAGTATTTT. Its protein product is CASSPPLSTGGTDTQYF.

J is TRBJ2-3 and V is TRBV4-1, with D hard to call. V dropped 5 bases and J dropped 1 base, with 13 bases sitting between them. The CDR3 covers 15 residues. Germline-derived CDR1 and CDR2 are MGHRA and YSYEKL. The CDR3 DNA reads as TGCGCCAGCAGCATCAGAATCCGGGGCACAGATACGCAGTATTTT. Encoded protein: CASSIRIRGTDTQYF.